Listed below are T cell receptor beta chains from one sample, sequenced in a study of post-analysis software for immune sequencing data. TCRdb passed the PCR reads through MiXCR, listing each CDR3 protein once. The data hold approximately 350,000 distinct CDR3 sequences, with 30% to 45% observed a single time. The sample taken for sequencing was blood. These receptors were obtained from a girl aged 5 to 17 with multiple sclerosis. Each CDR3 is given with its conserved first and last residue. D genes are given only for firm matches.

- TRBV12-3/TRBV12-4 CASSSGPPLHF
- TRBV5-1 CASSLGQLSSYNEQFF
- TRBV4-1 CASSQDRRDGTEAFF
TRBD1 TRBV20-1 CSARDPRGRTIDTQYF
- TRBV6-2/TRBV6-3 CASTVGTACEQYF
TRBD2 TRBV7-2 CASSLGTSGSSYNEQFF
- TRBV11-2 CASSPSRLTSYNEQFF
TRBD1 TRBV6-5 CASSSPYHRDRGVGELFF
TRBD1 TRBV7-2 CASSPQQGLGETQYF
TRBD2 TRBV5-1 CASSQTSGGMYF
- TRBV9 CASSVGAGAIGGYTF
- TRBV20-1 CSVNRDDEQYF
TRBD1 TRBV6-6 CASSYGQGEGSPLHF
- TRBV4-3 CASSQGGPGEATDTQYF
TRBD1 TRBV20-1 CSALTGGQETQYF
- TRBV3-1 CASSQDAYLRADTQYF
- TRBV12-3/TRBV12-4 CASSIKKGVEKLFF
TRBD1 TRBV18 CASSPQDRGRDTQYF
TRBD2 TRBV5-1 CASSPGLAGPGTDTQYF
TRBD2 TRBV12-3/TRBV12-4 CASSPGGQEANVLTF
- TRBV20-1 CSAFRGTYSYGYTF
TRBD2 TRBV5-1 CASSLVAGGPQETQYF
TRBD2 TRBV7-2 CASSLDLSGAGEQFF
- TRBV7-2 CASSLALTGQYGYTF
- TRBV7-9 CASSGGRQETQYF
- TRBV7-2 CASSSQGHERRYSPLHF
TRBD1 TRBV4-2 CASSRQGDGAYNEQFF
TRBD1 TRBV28 CASSFRDSNYEQYF
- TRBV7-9 CASSPNSGVEAFF
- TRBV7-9 CASSYLETQYF
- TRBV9 CASSATSPSYNEQFF
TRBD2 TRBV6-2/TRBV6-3 CASKRGHSYEQYF
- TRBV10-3 CAISDDRGGQPQHF
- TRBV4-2 CASSQGGPVDTQYF
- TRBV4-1 CASSPYKGQKGETQYF
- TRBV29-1 CSVEDRRVRETPYF
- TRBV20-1 CSARDSLTETQYF
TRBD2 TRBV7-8 CASSPPGTSMYNEQFF
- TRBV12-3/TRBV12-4 CASSLQGSIQYF
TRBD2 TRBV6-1 CASSVTSGVYNEQFF
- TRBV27 CASSKWGGRSNTGELFF
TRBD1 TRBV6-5 CASSYTADREAFF
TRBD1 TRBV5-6 CASSLYRGSVGEKLFF
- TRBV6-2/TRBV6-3 CASSFGGLYNEQFF
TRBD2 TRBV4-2 CASSPTSGKQETQYF
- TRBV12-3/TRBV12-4 CASTRGADTRRYNEQFF
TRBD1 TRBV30 CAHRDSGYEQYF
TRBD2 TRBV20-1 CSASDGGGLSSYNEQYF